This T cell receptor beta chain stems from a study of blood T cell repertoires in COVID-19. Background on the study: Both acute and convalescent COVID-19 samples were obtained from the United States, Italy and Spain.

The V segment lost 2 bases and the J segment 7 bases; nucleotides outside the gene matches: 10. Germline V gene sequence: CDR1 LGHNT, CDR2 FRNRAP. The length of the CDR3 is 16 residues. Repertoires were generated with immunoSEQ multiplex PCR, while TCRdb's copy carries only in-frame clones and drops some. The data contain some 200,000 clones, around 84% of them singletons. The rearrangement uses TRBV12-5 and TRBJ2-1; 8 bases agree with TRBD2. Sequenced material: peripheral blood. The TCR sequence derives from a woman aged 60-75 years who had recovered from COVID-19. The CDR3 is CASGLSPSGGYNEQFF. For the CDR3, the DNA is TGTGCTAGTGGTTTGAGTCCCAGCGGGGGTTATAATGAGCAGTTCTTC.